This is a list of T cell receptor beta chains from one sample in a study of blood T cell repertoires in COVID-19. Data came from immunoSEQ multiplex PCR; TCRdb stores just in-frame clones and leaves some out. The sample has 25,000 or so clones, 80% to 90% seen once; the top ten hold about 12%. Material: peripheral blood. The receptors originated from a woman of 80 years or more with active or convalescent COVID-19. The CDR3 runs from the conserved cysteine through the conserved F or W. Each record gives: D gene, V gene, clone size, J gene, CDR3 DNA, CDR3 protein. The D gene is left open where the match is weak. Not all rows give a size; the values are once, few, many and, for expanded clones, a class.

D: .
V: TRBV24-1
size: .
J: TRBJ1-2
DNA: TGTGCCACCAGTGAAGACCGGGACACCCAAGGGCACTATGGCTACACCTTC
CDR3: CATSEDRDTQGHYGYTF

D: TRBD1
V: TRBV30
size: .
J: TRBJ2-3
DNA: TGTGCCTGGAGTTCCCGACAGGGGGCCACAGATACGCAGTATTTT
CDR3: CAWSSRQGATDTQYF

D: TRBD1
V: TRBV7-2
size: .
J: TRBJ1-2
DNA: TGTGCCAGCAGCTTAGCCGGGACAGGGGGCGGTGGCTACACCTTC
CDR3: CASSLAGTGGGGYTF

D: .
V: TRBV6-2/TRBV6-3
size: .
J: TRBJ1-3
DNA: TGTGCCAGCAGTTACTCCGCGGCCTCTGGAAACACCATATATTTT
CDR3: CASSYSAASGNTIYF

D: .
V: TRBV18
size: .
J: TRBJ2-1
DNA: TGTGCCAGCTCACCACCGGCGACAGACTCCTACAATGAGCAGTTCTTC
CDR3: CASSPPATDSYNEQFF

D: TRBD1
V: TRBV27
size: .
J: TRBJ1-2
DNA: TGTGCCAGCAGTCCAGCTCGACAGGGGGTCTATGGCTACACCTTC
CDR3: CASSPARQGVYGYTF

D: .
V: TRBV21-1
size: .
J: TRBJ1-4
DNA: TGTGCCAGCACAAACAGTCCTGAAAAACTGTTTTTT
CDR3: CASTNSPEKLFF

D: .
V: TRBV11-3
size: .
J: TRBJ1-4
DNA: TGTGCCAGCAGCAGGTGGGGAGCAACTAATGAAAAACTGTTTTTT
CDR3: CASSRWGATNEKLFF

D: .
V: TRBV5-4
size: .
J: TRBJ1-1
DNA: TGTGCCAGCAGCTTGGGGCTTCGCTCGGGGACTGAAGCTTTCTTT
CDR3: CASSLGLRSGTEAFF

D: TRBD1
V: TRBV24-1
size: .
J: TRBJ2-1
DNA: TGTGCCACCAGTGATGACAGGGGTGGCTCCTACAATGAGCAGTTCTTC
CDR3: CATSDDRGGSYNEQFF

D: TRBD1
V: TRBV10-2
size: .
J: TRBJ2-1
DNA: TGCGCCAGCAGTGAAGGGGGCGATGAGCAGTTCTTC
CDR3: CASSEGGDEQFF

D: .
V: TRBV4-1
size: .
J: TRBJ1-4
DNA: TGCGCCAGCAGCCAGGCCCCTCAGGGCAGTAATGAAAAACTGTTTTTT
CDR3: CASSQAPQGSNEKLFF

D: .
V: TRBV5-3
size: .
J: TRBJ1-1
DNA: TGTGCCAGAAGCTTGTATAGCACTGAAGCTTTCTTT
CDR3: CARSLYSTEAFF

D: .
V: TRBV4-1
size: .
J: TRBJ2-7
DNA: TGCGCCAGCAGCCAAGGTAAACTCCCAAGCTCCTACGAGCAGTACTTC
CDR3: CASSQGKLPSSYEQYF

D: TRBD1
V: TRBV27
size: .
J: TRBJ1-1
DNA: TGTGCCAGCAGGCATGACAGGGGGTTGGTAAACACTGAAGCTTTCTTT
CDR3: CASRHDRGLVNTEAFF

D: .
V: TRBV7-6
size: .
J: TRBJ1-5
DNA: TGTGCCAGCAGCTTACGAGCAGGTAGCAATCAGCCCCAGCATTTT
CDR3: CASSLRAGSNQPQHF

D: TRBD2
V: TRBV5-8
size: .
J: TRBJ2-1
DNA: TGTGCCAGCAGCACCCGGGGTAGCGGGGTAGGGAATGAGCAGTTCTTC
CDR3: CASSTRGSGVGNEQFF

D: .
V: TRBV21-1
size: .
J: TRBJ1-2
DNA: TGTGCCAGCAGCAAAGCGCCCACAGGGGGAACTGACTATGGCTACACCTTC
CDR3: CASSKAPTGGTDYGYTF

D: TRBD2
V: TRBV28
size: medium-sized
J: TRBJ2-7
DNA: TGTGCCAGCAGTTGGACTAGCGGGAGTCTCGAGCAGTACTTC
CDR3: CASSWTSGSLEQYF

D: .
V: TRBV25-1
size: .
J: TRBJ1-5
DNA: TGTGCCACCTCGACAGATTATAGCAATCAGCCCCAGCATTTT
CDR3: CATSTDYSNQPQHF

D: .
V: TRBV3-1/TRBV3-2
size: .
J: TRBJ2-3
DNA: TGTGCCAGCAGCCAAGGTCGAGGCAACCACGCGAGACCAAGCACAGATACGCAGTATTTT
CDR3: CASSQGRGNHARPSTDTQYF

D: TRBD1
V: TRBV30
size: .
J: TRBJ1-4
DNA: TGTGCCTGGAGTGCCGGGACAGGGGGCGGAAAACTGTTTTTT
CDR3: CAWSAGTGGGKLFF

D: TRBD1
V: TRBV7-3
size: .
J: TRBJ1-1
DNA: TGTGCCAGCAGCTCACAGGGGTTGACTGAAGCTTTCTTT
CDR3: CASSSQGLTEAFF

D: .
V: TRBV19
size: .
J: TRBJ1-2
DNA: TGTGCCAGTAGTATAGCGGGATACAAGTATGGCTACACCTTC
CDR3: CASSIAGYKYGYTF

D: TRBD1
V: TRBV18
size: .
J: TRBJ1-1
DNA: TGTGCCAGCTCACCACGAAAGACAGGGGGAAACACTGAAGCTTTCTTT
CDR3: CASSPRKTGGNTEAFF

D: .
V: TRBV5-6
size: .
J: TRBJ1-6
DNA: TGTGCCAGCAGCTTCTTGGGGAGGGGAAGTAGTTCACCCCTCCACTTT
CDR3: CASSFLGRGSSSPLHF

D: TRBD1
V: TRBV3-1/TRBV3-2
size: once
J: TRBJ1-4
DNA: TGTGCCAGCAGGAACAGGGGGCTTGCAACTAATGAAAAACTGTTTTTT
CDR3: CASRNRGLATNEKLFF

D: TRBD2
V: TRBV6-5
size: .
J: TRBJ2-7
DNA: TGTGCCAGCAGTCTTAGCGGGGACTCCTACGAGCAGTACTTC
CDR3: CASSLSGDSYEQYF

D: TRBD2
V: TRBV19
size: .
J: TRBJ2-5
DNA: TGTGCCAGTAATCTAAGGACTAGATTACAAGAGACCCAGTACTTC
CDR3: CASNLRTRLQETQYF

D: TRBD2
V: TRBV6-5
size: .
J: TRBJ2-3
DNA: TGTGCCAGCAGTTACTCGACTAGCGGGGGCACAGATACGCAGTATTTT
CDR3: CASSYSTSGGTDTQYF

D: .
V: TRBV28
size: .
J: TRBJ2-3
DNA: TGTGCCAGCAGGAGATGGGATACGCAGTATTTT
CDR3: CASRRWDTQYF

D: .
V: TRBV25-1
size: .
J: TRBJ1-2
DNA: TGTGCCAGCAGTGAAGTGGGCTCGGCGTATGGCTACACCTTC
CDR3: CASSEVGSAYGYTF

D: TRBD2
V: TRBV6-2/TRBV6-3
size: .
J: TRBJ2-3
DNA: TGTGCCAGCAGTTACGGACTAGCGGGTCTCACAGATACGCAGTATTTT
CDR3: CASSYGLAGLTDTQYF

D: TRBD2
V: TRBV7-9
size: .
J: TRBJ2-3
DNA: TGTGCCAGCAGCTACCGTGGGACTAGCGGGGGGGCGCAGTATTTT
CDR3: CASSYRGTSGGAQYF

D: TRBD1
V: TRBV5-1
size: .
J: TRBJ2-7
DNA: TGCGCCAGCAGCTCGAACTTAAGAAAGGTCGAGACAGGGTCCTACGAGCAGTACTTC
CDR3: CASSSNLRKVETGSYEQYF

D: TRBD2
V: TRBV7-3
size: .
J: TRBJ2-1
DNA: TGTGCCAGCAGCCCGGGGGGAGCTGAGCAGTTCTTC
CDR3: CASSPGGAEQFF

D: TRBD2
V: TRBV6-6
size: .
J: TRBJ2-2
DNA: TGTGCCAGCACCTCAGCGGGAGCTGTCACCGGGGAGCTGTTTTTT
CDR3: CASTSAGAVTGELFF

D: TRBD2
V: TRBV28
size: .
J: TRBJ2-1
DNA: TGTGCCAGCACCCAGACTAGCTTTGAGCAGTTCTTC
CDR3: CASTQTSFEQFF

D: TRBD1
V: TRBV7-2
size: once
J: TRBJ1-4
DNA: TGTGCCAGCAGCTTCTCACAGGGGGATAATGAAAAACTGTTTTTT
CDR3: CASSFSQGDNEKLFF

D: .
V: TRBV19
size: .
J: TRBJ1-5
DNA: TGTGCCAGTAGTATTCGGTTGGGGGGGACTCGCAATCAGCCCCAGCATTTT
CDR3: CASSIRLGGTRNQPQHF

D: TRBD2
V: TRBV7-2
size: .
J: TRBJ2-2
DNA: TGTGCCAGCAGCTTCCGACTAGCGGGACGGACCGGGGAGCTGTTTTTT
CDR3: CASSFRLAGRTGELFF

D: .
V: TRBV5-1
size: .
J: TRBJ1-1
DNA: TGCGCCAGCAGCTTGTTAAAGGGGACTGAAGCTTTCTTT
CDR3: CASSLLKGTEAFF

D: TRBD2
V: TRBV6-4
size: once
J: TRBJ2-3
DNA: TGTGCCAGCAGTGACTCGGGCGGGGGGGCCTTGGATACGCAGTATTTT
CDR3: CASSDSGGGALDTQYF

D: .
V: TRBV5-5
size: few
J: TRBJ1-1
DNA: TGTGCCAGCAGCTTGGCCAACTTGCGGGGGACGAACACTGAAGCTTTCTTT
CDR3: CASSLANLRGTNTEAFF

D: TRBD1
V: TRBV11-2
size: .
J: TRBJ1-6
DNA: TGTGCCAGCAGCCCAAGTACAGGGGGCTACTCACCCCTCCACTTT
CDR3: CASSPSTGGYSPLHF

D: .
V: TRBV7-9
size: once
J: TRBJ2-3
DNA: TGTGCCAGCAGCTCGGCCGGGACTTATACGCAGTATTTT
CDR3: CASSSAGTYTQYF

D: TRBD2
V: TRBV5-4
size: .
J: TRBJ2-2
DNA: TGTGCCAGCAGCTTGGACGGACTAGCGGGGAACACCGGGGAGCTGTTTTTT
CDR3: CASSLDGLAGNTGELFF

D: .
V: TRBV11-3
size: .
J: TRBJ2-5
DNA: TGTGCCAGCAGCTTCATAATCAACTCACAGGGATATGGAGAGACCCAGTACTTC
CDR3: CASSFIINSQGYGETQYF

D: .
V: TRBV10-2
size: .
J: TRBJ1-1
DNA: TGCGCCAGCAGACCAACTCTGAACACTGAAGCTTTCTTT
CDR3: CASRPTLNTEAFF

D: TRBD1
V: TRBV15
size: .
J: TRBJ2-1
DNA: TGTGCCACCAGCAGGAGGGGGACAGACAATGAGCAGTTCTTC
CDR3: CATSRRGTDNEQFF

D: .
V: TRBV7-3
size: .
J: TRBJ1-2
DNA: TGTGCCAGCAGTTCTGGGGGAGGAGGGGGCTACACCTTC
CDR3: CASSSGGGGGYTF

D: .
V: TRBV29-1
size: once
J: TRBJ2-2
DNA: TGCAGCGCCGAGGGTGTCGGGGAGCTGTTTTTT
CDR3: CSAEGVGELFF